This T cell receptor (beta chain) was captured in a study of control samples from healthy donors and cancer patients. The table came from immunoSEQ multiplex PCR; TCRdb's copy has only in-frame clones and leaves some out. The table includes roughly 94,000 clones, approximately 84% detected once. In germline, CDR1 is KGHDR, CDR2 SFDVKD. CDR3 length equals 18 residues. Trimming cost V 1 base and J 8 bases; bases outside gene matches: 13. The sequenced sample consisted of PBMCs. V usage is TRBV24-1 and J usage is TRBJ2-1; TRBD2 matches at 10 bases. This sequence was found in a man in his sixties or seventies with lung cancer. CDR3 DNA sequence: TGTGCCACCAGTGATTTATCTAGCGGGGGTCCACCTAGGGATGAGCAGTTCTTC. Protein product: CATSDLSSGGPPRDEQFF.